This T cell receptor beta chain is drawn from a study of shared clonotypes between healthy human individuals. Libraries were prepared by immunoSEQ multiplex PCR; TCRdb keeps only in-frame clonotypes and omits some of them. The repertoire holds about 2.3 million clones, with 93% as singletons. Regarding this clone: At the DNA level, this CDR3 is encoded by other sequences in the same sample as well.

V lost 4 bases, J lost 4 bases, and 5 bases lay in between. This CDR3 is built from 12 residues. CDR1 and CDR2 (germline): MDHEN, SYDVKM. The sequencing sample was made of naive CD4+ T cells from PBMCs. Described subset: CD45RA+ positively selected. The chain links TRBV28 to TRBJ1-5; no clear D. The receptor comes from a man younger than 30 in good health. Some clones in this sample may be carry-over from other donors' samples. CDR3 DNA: TGTGCCAGCAGTTCGGTTAATCAGCCCCAGCATTTT. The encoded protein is CASSSVNQPQHF. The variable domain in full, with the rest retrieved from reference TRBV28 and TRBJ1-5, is DVKVTQSSRYLVKRTGEKVFLECVQDMDHENMFWYRQDPGLGLRLIYFSYDVKMKEKGDIPEGYSVSREKKERFSLILESASTNQTSMYLCASSSVNQPQHFGDGTRLSIL.